Each of the 32 T cell receptor beta chains below was sequenced from the same sample in a study of OX40 agonist ivuxolimab in advanced cancers. The repertoire was sequenced with immunoSEQ multiplex PCR; TCRdb's copy has only in-frame clones and lacks some. The repertoire holds roughly 67,000 clones, with around 90% as singletons. The material sequenced was CD4+ or CD8+ T cells sorted from blood, taken in a trial of the OX40 agonist ivuxolimab. The receptors shown here come from an adult with an advanced solid tumor such as melanoma, head and neck, liver or kidney cancer.

The genes are TRBV5-6 and TRBJ1-6, with TRBD1 matching over 7 bases. The germline CDR1 and CDR2 sequences are SGHDT and YYEEEE. Trimming removed 1 base from V and 4 bases from J; junction bases left unmatched: 8. This CDR3 spans 17 amino acids. CDR3 nucleotides: TGTGCCAGCAGCTTGAGGCGGACAGGAAATTATAATTCACCCCTCCACTTT. Translated: CASSLRRTGNYNSPLHF.

CDR3 loop: CASSYRDGESPLHF. The DNA for the CDR3 is TGTGCCAGCAGTTACAGGGATGGAGAATCACCCCTCCACTTT. V gene TRBV6-6 combines with J gene TRBJ1-6; no firm D call. In germline, CDR1 is MNHNY, CDR2 SVGAGI (reference sequence). The CDR3 contains 14 residues. With 2 bases removed from V and 10 bases from J, the gap between germline ends came to 12 bases.

The J gene is TRBJ2-1, the V gene TRBV7-2; D is perhaps TRBD2 (6 bases). Looked up from germline, CDR1 is SGHTA and CDR2 is FQGNSA. Trimming cost V 5 bases and J 1 base, with 9 bases left between them. The CDR3 contains 14 residues. The CDR3 bases are TGTGCCAGCAGCCCTGGGGGGTCCTACAATGAGCAGTTCTTC. Its translation: CASSPGGSYNEQFF.

This clone was seen just once. The genes are TRBV7-9 and TRBJ2-7; 8 positions match TRBD1. The CDR3 is 16 amino acids. The trim removed 5 bases at V and 4 bases at J, leaving 13 bases unmatched. Germline V gene data show CDR1 as SEHNR and CDR2 as FQNEAQ (reference sequence). The CDR3 nucleotides read TGTGCCAGCAGCCCCGGAGGCCAGGGGGCGTTTTACGAGCAGTACTTC. This sequence encodes CASSPGGQGAFYEQYF.

J is TRBJ2-1 and V is TRBV7-8; TRBD1 matches 7 bases. Trimming at V came to 3 bases and at J to 8 bases, leaving 13 bases not matched to a gene. Per germline, CDR1 SGHVS and CDR2 FQNEAQ. The CDR3 is 16 residues long. CDR3 DNA: TGTGCCAGCAGCTTTTATGGGGGACAGAACTTCGATGAGCAGTTCTTC. This translates into CASSFYGGQNFDEQFF.

V and J are TRBV25-1 and TRBJ2-3, with D hard to call. CDR3 size: 17 residues. The V and J ends lost 4 bases and 2 bases respectively, with 19 bases between them. Germline V lookup: CDR1 MGHDK, CDR2 SYGVNS. The CDR3 here is CASSGGSGRSYTDTQYF. Written as DNA, the CDR3 is TGTGCCAGCAGTGGGGGTTCGGGCAGGTCCTACACAGATACGCAGTATTTT. The whole variable domain, filled in from reference TRBV25-1 and TRBJ2-3, reads EADIYQTPRYLVIGTGKKITLECSQTMGHDKMYWYQQDPGMELHLIHYSYGVNSTEKGDLSSESTVSRIRTEHFPLTLESARPSHTSQYLCASSGGSGRSYTDTQYFGPGTRLTVL.

V gene TRBV6-1 combines with J gene TRBJ1-1; weak D call: TRBD1 (5 bases). Germline V gene sequence: CDR1 MNHNS, CDR2 SASEGT. The CDR3 has 13 amino acids. V was shortened by 8 bases and J by 2 bases, with 12 bases between the two germline ends. The CDR3 DNA is TGTGCCAGCCGGACCAGGGTAAACACTGAAGCTTTCTTT. Residues: CASRTRVNTEAFF.

This clone occurred a few times. The chain recombines TRBV19 with TRBJ1-5, with D possibly matching TRBD1 (6 bases). This CDR3 is 16 amino acids long. Germline assignment: CDR1 LNHDA and CDR2 SQIVND (reference sequence). The germline V and J ends were trimmed by 4 bases and 1 base, with 14 bases remaining between them. CDR3 DNA: TGTGCCAGTAGTACGGTAGGGACACCGAGCAATCAGCCCCAGCATTTT. Translating it yields CASSTVGTPSNQPQHF.

The rearrangement joins TRBV4-3 to TRBJ1-4, with TRBD1 as a possible D gene (6 bases). The CDR3 length is 16 residues. CDR1 LGHNA and CDR2 YSLEER come from the germline V gene. Trimming pared 1 base from V and 0 bases from J, leaving 9 bases between. The chain's CDR3 is CASSQGGGATNEKLFF. The CDR3 nucleotides are TGCGCCAGCAGCCAAGGCGGGGGCGCAACTAATGAAAAACTGTTTTTT.

This chain joins TRBV2 and TRBJ1-2, with no clear D. This CDR3 region has 13 residues. CDR1 is SNHLY, CDR2 FYNNEI, per germline. V lost 8 bases and J 4 bases, leaving 14 bases between the germline ends. DNA for the CDR3: TGTGCCAGCCCTTCGCCGGGTACCTATGGCTACACCTTC. Protein: CASPSPGTYGYTF.

The rearrangement links TRBV7-2 to TRBJ2-7; 10 bases fit TRBD2. The CDR3 has 16 residues. Germline values: CDR1 SGHTA, CDR2 FQGNSA. Germline trimming cut 1 base from V and 5 bases from J; bases unmatched to any gene: 8. CDR3 nucleotide sequence: TGTGCCAGCAGCTTAGATGGTTGGACTAGCGGCGACGAGCAGTACTTC. It yields the protein CASSLDGWTSGDEQYF. The whole variable domain, remainder taken from reference TRBV7-2 and TRBJ2-7, is GAGVSQSPSNKVTEKGKDVELRCDPISGHTALYWYRQSLGQGLEFLIYFQGNSAPDKSGLPSDRFSAERTGGSVSTLTIQRTQQEDSAVYLCASSLDGWTSGDEQYFGPGTRLTVT.

The chain combines TRBV4-2 with TRBJ2-5; D is undetermined. With 1 base removed from V and 1 base from J, the gap between germline ends came to 7 bases. Germline CDR1 is LGHNA and CDR2 is YNFKEQ. The CDR3 runs 14 residues. The CDR3 here is CASSQVEVQETQYF. The DNA of the CDR3 is TGTGCCAGCAGCCAAGTCGAAGTCCAAGAGACCCAGTACTTC.

V and J are TRBV21-1 and TRBJ2-2. TRBV21-1 is designated a pseudogene. The CDR3 runs 14 residues. Written as DNA, the CDR3 is TGTGCCAGCAGCAAAGAATGTGGGGCCGGGGAGCTGTTTTTT. Its translation: CASSKECGAGELFF.

The gene calls are TRBV6-5 and TRBJ1-2, with D possibly TRBD1 on 6 matching bases. V gave up 7 bases and J gave up 3 bases, with 15 bases separating them. CDR1 and CDR2 (germline): MNHEY, SVGAGI. The CDR3 consists of 14 residues. CDR3 in amino acids: CASTNREGDYGYTF. The CDR3 DNA sequence: TGTGCCAGCACCAACAGGGAGGGCGACTATGGCTACACCTTC.

The gene calls are TRBV19 and TRBJ2-3, with 7 bases identical to TRBD1. The germline V gene has CDR1 LNHDA and CDR2 SQIVND (reference sequence). The CDR3 loop spans 14 amino acids. Trimming removed 3 bases from V and 1 base from J; junction bases left unmatched: 1. The DNA for the CDR3 is TGTGCCAGTAGTATCCAGGGGGGCACAGATACGCAGTATTTT. Its translation is CASSIQGGTDTQYF.

The chain combines TRBV5-6 with TRBJ2-2; 9 bases agree with TRBD1. This CDR3 is built from 18 residues. Germline lookup yields CDR1 SGHDT and CDR2 YYEEEE. Losses at the gene ends were 3 bases for V and 3 bases for J; bases not matched to a gene: 12. CDR3 nucleotides: TGTGCCAGCAGCTCGGAGCGGGACAGGGATTGGGACACCGGGGAGCTGTTTTTT. Protein: CASSSERDRDWDTGELFF.

This chain uses TRBV10-3 with TRBJ2-7; D not certain. The CDR3 runs to 13 residues. The germline V gene encodes CDR1 ENHRY and CDR2 SYGVKD. V shed 10 bases and J shed 3 bases, with 16 bases lying between them. CDR3 nucleotide sequence: TGTGCCAACTGCGAGATTTCAGACTACGAGCAGTACTTC. Protein: CANCEISDYEQYF.

The V gene is TRBV5-1, the J gene TRBJ1-2; TRBD1 agrees at 9 bases. The CDR3 length is 15 residues. Germline V gene data show CDR1 as SGHRS and CDR2 as YFSETQ. Germline trimming cut 4 bases from V and 2 bases from J; bases unmatched to any gene: 6. This CDR3 is CASSPGQGRNYGYTF. The CDR3 DNA follows: TGCGCCAGCAGCCCAGGACAGGGGCGAAACTATGGCTACACCTTC.

This clone was counted many times. V gene TRBV5-1 combines with J gene TRBJ1-5; no reliable D call. Germline V gene data show CDR1 as SGHRS and CDR2 as YFSETQ. Trimming stripped 1 base from V and 4 bases from J, with 12 bases between. This CDR3 is built from 15 residues. The CDR3 reads CASSLLGIGNQPQHF. DNA of the CDR3: TGCGCCAGCAGCTTGCTAGGTATAGGGAATCAGCCCCAGCATTTT. Drawing the rest from reference TRBV5-1 and TRBJ1-5, the complete variable domain is KAGVTQTPRYLIKTRGQQVTLSCSPISGHRSVSWYQQTPGQGLQFLFEYFSETQRNKGNFPGRFSGRQFSNSRSEMNVSTLELGDSALYLCASSLLGIGNQPQHFGDGTRLSIL.

This sequence joins TRBV9 and TRBJ2-7, with 10 bases matching TRBD2. The germline V gene has CDR1 SGDLS and CDR2 YYNGEE. This CDR3 is 14 amino acids long. V shed 4 bases, J shed 3 bases, and the junction held 4 bases outside the gene matches. The CDR3 loop is CASSPRTSGYEQYF. CDR3 DNA: TGTGCCAGCAGCCCTCGGACTAGCGGCTACGAGCAGTACTTC.

The gene calls are TRBV27 and TRBJ2-3; 10 positions match TRBD1. V lost 8 bases and J lost 4; bases outside the gene matches: 9. The germline gives CDR1 MNHEY, CDR2 SMNVEV (reference sequence). The CDR3 loop spans 15 amino acids. CDR3 bases: TGTGCCAGCGCTAGACAGGGGGCGCCTCCAGATACGCAGTATTTT. Translated: CASARQGAPPDTQYF.

This chain connects TRBV6-1 to TRBJ2-3, with D possibly TRBD2 on 5 matching bases. V lost 9 bases and J 5 bases, leaving 12 bases between the germline ends. Germline CDR1 reads MNHNS; CDR2 reads SASEGT. The CDR3 totals 12 residues. In DNA, the CDR3 is TGTGCCAGTGCCACAGAGGGAGATACGCAGTATTTT. Protein: CASATEGDTQYF.

The rearrangement uses TRBV12-1 and TRBJ1-2. TRBV12-1 is recorded as a pseudogene. The CDR3 runs 17 residues. The CDR3 spells CASSPRSIGCEDYGYTF. Written as DNA, the CDR3 is TGTGCCAGCAGCCCAAGGTCAATAGGGTGTGAGGACTATGGCTACACCTTC.

The rearrangement links TRBV27 to TRBJ2-2; D is perhaps TRBD1 or TRBD2 (5 bases each). V gave up 6 bases and J gave up 6 bases, with 14 bases separating them. The CDR3 runs to 14 residues. CDR1 MNHEY and CDR2 SMNVEV come from the germline V gene (reference sequence). Here the CDR3 reads CASRPGTKAGELFF. CDR3 bases: TGTGCCAGCAGGCCCGGGACCAAGGCCGGGGAGCTGTTTTTT.

In its sample, this clone was seen once. The chain combines TRBV7-6 with TRBJ1-1; D uncertain. This CDR3 region has 15 residues. The V gene's germline CDR1 is SGHVS and CDR2 FNYEAQ. Trimming removed 0 bases from V and 0 bases from J, with 8 bases in between. DNA of the CDR3: TGTGCCAGCAGCTTAGCGTCCATGATGAACACTGAAGCTTTCTTT. Residues: CASSLASMMNTEAFF.

The chain uses TRBV5-4 and TRBJ2-1, with 11 bases matching TRBD2. In germline, CDR1 is SGHNT, CDR2 YYREEE (reference sequence). The CDR3 sequence is 15 residues long. Trimming removed 6 bases from V and 6 bases from J; junction bases left unmatched: 8. CDR3 sequence (DNA): TGTGCCAGCACCCTTACTAGCGGGAGCACCAATGAGCAGTTCTTC. Protein product: CASTLTSGSTNEQFF.

This rearrangement joins TRBV7-8 to TRBJ1-1, with D possibly matching TRBD1 (5 bases). Per germline, CDR1 SGHVS and CDR2 FQNEAQ. Trimming cost V 5 bases and J 0 bases, with 10 bases left between them. The CDR3 totals 14 residues. CDR3 nucleotides: TGTGCCAGCAGCCTCGCAGGGATGAACACTGAAGCTTTCTTT. Its protein is CASSLAGMNTEAFF.

The V call is TRBV6-1, the J call TRBJ2-2; no reliable D call. The length of the CDR3 is 16 residues. V was trimmed by 4 bases and J by 0 bases, leaving 12 bases between them. Germline V CDR1 and CDR2: MNHNS, SASEGT. CDR3: CASSVQERSNTGELFF. The CDR3 DNA sequence: TGTGCCAGCAGTGTCCAGGAAAGGTCGAACACCGGGGAGCTGTTTTTT.

This clone was seen a handful of times. V is TRBV19 and J is TRBJ1-5, with 7 bases fitting TRBD1. V gave up 5 bases and J gave up 5 bases; unmatched junction bases: 9. CDR3 length: 15 residues. The germline CDR1 and CDR2 sequences are LNHDA and SQIVND (reference sequence). The CDR3 DNA reads TGTGCCAGTAGTTTTGAGGGGACAGCCCATCAGCCCCAGCATTTT. Protein product: CASSFEGTAHQPQHF.

V usage is TRBV6-5 and J usage is TRBJ1-4; TRBD1 might be the D (5 bases). Germline CDR1 MNHEY, CDR2 SVGAGI. V dropped 7 bases and J dropped 6 bases, with 15 bases sitting between them. The CDR3 has 14 amino acids. The CDR3 DNA is TGTGCCAGCACGTATGGCGGGGCGGATGAAAAACTGTTTTTT. Its translation is CASTYGGADEKLFF.

Comment on this clone: Other nucleotide sequences in the sample specify the same CDR3. The chain couples TRBV5-5 to TRBJ2-7; 9 positions match TRBD1. Germline loops: CDR1 SGHKS, CDR2 YYEKEE (reference sequence). This CDR3 is 13 amino acids long. The V segment lost 4 bases and the J segment 10 bases; nucleotides outside the gene matches: 9. CDR3 DNA sequence: TGTGCCAGCAGCCAGGACAGGGGAGTCGAACAGTACTTC. Protein product: CASSQDRGVEQYF.

This clone was seen a single time. The CDR3 loop is CASSLVRQGWETQYF. CDR3 nucleotides: TGTGCCAGCAGCTTGGTGAGACAGGGGTGGGAGACCCAGTACTTC. The chain recombines TRBV5-4 with TRBJ2-5, with 8 bases identical to TRBD1. The germline V gene encodes CDR1 SGHNT and CDR2 YYREEE (reference sequence). J lost 5 bases, V lost 0 bases, and 6 bases had no gene match. The CDR3 sequence is 15 residues long. Filled out from reference TRBV5-4 and TRBJ2-5, the complete variable domain reads ETGVTQSPTHLIKTRGQQVTLRCSSQSGHNTVSWYQQALGQGPQFIFQYYREEENGRGNFPPRFSGLQFPNYSSELNVNALELDDSALYLCASSLVRQGWETQYFGPGTRLLVL.